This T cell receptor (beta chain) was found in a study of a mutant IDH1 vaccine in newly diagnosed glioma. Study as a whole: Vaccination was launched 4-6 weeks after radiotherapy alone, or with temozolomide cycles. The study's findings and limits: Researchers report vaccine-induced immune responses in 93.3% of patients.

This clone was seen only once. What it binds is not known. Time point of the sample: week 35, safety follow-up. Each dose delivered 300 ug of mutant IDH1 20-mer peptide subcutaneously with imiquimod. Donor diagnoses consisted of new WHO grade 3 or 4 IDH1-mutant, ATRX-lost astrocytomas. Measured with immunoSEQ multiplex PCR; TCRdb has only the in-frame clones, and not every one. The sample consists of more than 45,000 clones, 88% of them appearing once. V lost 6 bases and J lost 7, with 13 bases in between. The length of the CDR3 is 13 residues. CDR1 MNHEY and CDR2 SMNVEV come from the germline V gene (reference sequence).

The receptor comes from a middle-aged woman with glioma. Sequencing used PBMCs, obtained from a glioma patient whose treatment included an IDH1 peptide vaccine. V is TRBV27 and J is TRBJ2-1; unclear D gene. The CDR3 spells CASSLGRPNEQFF. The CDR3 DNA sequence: TGTGCCAGCAGCCTTGGACGGCCAAATGAGCAGTTCTTC.